The clone carrying this T cell receptor beta chain was found many times. As yet, its antigen is unknown. The CDR3 has 15 residues. V lost 2 bases and J lost 4; bases outside the gene matches: 5. Germline CDR1 SGDLS, CDR2 YYNGEE. The source of the sample is a study of T cells in Graves' hyperthyroidism and ophthalmopathy. Points from the study as a whole: Among clonotypes expanded in thyroid above 0.001, most were also found in blood.

RNA transcripts provided the source from which TCR beta CDR3 regions were amplified. The HTBI primer set was used in a first-round RT-PCR of the TCR CDR3. Via MiXCR, TCRdb re-called the multiplex PCR reads, giving one row per CDR3 protein. The data show some 500,000 distinct CDR3 sequences, approximately 25% seen once. The sequence was obtained from a woman aged 30 to 39 with Graves' ophthalmopathy. The rearrangement uses TRBV9 and TRBJ1-5, with 8 bases matching TRBD1. Sample: blood. The CDR3 DNA reads as TGTGCCAGCAGCGTTGGACAGGGAATAAATCAGCCCCAGCATTTT. Protein product: CASSVGQGINQPQHF.